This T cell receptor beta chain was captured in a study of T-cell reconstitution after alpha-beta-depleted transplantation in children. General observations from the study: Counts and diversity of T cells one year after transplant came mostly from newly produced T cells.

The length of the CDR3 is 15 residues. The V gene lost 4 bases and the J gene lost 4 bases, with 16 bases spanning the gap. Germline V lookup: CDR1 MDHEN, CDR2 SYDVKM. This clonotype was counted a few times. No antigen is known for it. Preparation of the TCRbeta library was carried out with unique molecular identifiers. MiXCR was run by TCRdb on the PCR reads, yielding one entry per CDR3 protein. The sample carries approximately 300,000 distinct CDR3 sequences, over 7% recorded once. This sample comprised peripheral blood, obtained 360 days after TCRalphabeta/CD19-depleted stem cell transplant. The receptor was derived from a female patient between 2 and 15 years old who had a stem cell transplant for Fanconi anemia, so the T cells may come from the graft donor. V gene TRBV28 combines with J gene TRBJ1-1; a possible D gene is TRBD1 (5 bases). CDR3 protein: CASSSWTLESTEAFF. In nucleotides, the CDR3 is TGTGCCAGCAGTTCGTGGACATTAGAGAGCACTGAAGCTTTCTTT. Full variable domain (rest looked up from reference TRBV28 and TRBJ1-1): DVKVTQSSRYLVKRTGEKVFLECVQDMDHENMFWYRQDPGLGLRLIYFSYDVKMKEKGDIPEGYSVSREKKERFSLILESASTNQTSMYLCASSSWTLESTEAFFGQGTRLTVV.